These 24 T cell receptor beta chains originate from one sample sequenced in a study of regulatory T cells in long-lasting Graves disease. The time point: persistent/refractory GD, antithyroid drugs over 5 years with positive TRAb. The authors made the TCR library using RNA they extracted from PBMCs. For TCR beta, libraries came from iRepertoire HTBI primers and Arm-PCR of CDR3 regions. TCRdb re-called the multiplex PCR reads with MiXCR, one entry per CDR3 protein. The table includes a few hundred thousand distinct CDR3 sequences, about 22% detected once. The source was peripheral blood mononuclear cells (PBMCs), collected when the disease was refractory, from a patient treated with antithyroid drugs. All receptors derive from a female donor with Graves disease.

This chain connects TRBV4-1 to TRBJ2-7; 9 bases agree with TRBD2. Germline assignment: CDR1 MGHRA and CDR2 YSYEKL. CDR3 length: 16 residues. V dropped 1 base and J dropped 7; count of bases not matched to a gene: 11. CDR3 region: CASSQAQAGGLEEQYF. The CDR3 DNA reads TGCGCCAGCAGCCAAGCTCAGGCGGGAGGGCTAGAAGAGCAGTACTTC.

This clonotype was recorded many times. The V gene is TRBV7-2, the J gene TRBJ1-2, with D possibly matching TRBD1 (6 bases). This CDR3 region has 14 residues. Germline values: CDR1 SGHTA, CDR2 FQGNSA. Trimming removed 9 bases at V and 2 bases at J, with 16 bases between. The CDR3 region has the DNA TGTGCCAGTGATATATTGACAGGAAACTATGGCTACACCTTC. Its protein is CASDILTGNYGYTF.

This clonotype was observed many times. In DNA, the CDR3 is TGTGCCAGCAGCTCCTGGGACAGGGGGCGGCAAGAGACCCAGTACTTC. Residues: CASSSWDRGRQETQYF. The chain links TRBV7-9 to TRBJ2-5; 12 bases are a match to TRBD1. J gave up 2 bases and V 4 bases, and 5 bases lay outside the gene matches. The CDR3 length is 16 residues. Per the germline V gene, CDR1 is SEHNR and CDR2 is FQNEAQ (reference sequence).

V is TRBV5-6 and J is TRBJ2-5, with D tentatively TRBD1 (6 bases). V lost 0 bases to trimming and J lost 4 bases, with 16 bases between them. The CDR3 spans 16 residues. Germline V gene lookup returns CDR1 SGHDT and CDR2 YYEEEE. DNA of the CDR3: TGTGCCAGCAGCTTGGATCGGGACCTAGGGGGAGAGACCCAGTACTTC. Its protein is CASSLDRDLGGETQYF.

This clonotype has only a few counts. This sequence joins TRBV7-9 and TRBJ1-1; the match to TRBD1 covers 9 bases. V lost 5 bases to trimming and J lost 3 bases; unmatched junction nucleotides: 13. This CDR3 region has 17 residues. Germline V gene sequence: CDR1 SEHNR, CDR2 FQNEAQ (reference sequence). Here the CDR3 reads CASSPTGTGRWDTEAFF. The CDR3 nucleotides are TGTGCCAGCAGCCCCACCGGGACAGGGAGGTGGGACACTGAAGCTTTCTTT.

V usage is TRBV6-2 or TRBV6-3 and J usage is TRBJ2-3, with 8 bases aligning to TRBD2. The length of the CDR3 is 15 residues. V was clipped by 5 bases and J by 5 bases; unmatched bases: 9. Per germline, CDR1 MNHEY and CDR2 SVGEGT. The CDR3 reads CASSEVAGGEDTQYF. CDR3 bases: TGTGCCAGCAGTGAGGTCGCGGGAGGTGAAGATACGCAGTATTTT.

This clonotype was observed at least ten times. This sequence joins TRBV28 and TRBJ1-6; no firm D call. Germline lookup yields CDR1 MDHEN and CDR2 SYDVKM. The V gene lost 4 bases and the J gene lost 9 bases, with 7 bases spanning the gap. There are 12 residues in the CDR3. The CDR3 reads CASSWSGSPLHF. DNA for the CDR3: TGTGCCAGCAGTTGGTCGGGTTCACCCCTCCACTTT. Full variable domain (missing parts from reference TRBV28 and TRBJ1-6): DVKVTQSSRYLVKRTGEKVFLECVQDMDHENMFWYRQDPGLGLRLIYFSYDVKMKEKGDIPEGYSVSREKKERFSLILESASTNQTSMYLCASSWSGSPLHFGNGTRLTVT.

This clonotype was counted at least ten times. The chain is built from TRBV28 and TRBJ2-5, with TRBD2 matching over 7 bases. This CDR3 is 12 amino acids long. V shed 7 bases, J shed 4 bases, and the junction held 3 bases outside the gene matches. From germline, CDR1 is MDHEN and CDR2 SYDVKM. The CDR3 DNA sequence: TGTGCCAGCACTGGACTAGGAGAGACCCAGTACTTC. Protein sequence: CASTGLGETQYF.

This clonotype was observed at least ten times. The CDR3: CASSLVQKETQYF. In nucleotides, the CDR3 is TGTGCCAGCAGTTTAGTACAGAAGGAGACCCAGTACTTC. The chain is built from TRBV28 and TRBJ2-5; D unresolved. There are 13 residues in the CDR3. Germline CDR1 reads MDHEN; CDR2 reads SYDVKM. Trimming removed 2 bases at V and 5 bases at J, with 9 bases between.

CDR3 loop: CASSFVGSPYYEQYF. Written as DNA, the CDR3 is TGTGCCAGCAGTTTTGTCGGGTCCCCTTACTACGAGCAGTACTTC. The chain employs TRBV27 and TRBJ2-7; D is unclear. Germline assignment: CDR1 MNHEY and CDR2 SMNVEV (reference sequence). Trimming left V 3 bases short and J 3 bases short, with 15 bases between. There are 15 residues in the CDR3.

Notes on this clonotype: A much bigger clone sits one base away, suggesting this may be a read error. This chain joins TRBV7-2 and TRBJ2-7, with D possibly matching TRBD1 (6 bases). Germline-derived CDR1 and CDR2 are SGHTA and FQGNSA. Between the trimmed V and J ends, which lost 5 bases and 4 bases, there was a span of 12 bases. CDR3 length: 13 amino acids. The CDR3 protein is CASSPGTKYEQYF. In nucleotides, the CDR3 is TGTGCCAGCAGCCCCGGGACAAAATACGAGCAGTACTTC.

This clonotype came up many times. The CDR3 here is CASSKPGTGELFF. CDR3 sequence (DNA): TGTGCCAGCAGCAAGCCAGGGACCGGGGAGCTGTTTTTT. The V and J genes are TRBV7-2 and TRBJ2-2; a possible D gene is TRBD1 (5 bases). The length of the CDR3 is 13 residues. From germline, CDR1 is SGHTA and CDR2 FQGNSA. V dropped 5 bases and J dropped 5 bases, with 9 bases sitting between them.

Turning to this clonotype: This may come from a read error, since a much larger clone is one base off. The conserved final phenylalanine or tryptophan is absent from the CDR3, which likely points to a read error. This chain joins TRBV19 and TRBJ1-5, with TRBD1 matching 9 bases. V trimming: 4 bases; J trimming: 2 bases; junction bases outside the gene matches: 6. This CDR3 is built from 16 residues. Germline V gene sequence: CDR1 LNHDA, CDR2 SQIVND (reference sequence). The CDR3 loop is CASSTTGGNGNQPQHS. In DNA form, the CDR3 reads TGTGCCAGTAGTACTACAGGGGGCAATGGCAATCAGCCCCAGCATTCT.

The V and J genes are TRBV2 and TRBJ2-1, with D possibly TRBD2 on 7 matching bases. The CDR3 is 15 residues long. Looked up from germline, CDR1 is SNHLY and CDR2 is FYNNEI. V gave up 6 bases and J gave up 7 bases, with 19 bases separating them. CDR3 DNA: TGTGCCAGCAGCTCTGGACTAGGGGGTTTAAATGAGCAGTTCTTC. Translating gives CASSSGLGGLNEQFF.

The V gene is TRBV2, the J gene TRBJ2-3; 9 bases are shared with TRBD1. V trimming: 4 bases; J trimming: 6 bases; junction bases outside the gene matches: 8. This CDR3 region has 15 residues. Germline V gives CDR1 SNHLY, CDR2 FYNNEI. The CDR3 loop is CASSGPTGGSDTQYF. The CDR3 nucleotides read TGTGCCAGCAGTGGCCCGACAGGGGGTTCGGATACGCAGTATTTT.

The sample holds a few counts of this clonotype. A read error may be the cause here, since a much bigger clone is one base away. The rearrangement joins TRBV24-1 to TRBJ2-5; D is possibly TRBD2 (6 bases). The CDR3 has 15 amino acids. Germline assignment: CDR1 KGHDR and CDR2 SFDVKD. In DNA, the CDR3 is TGTGCCACCAGTGCGGGGGTGCAGACTCAAGGGACCCAGTACTTC. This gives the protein CATSAGVQTQGTQYF.

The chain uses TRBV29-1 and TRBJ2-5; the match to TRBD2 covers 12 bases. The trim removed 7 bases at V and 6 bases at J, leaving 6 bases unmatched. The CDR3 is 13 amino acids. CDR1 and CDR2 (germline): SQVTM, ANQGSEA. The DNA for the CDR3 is TGCAGCGAGCGACTAGCGGGGGTCAAGACCCAGTACTTC. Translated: CSERLAGVKTQYF.

The CDR3 loop reads CATSDPGQDSYNEQFF. Here the CDR3 DNA reads TGTGCCACCAGTGACCCGGGACAGGACTCCTACAATGAGCAGTTCTTC. The rearrangement links TRBV24-1 to TRBJ2-1; 8 nucleotides line up with TRBD1. J gave up 0 bases and V 4 bases, and 4 bases lay outside the gene matches. In germline, CDR1 is KGHDR, CDR2 SFDVKD. CDR3 size: 16 residues.

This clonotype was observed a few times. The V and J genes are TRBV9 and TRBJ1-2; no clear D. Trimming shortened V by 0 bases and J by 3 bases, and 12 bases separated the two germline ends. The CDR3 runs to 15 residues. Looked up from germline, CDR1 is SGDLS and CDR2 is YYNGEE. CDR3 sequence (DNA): TGTGCCAGCAGCGTAGAGGAGGGCGTGGACTATGGCTACACCTTC. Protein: CASSVEEGVDYGYTF.

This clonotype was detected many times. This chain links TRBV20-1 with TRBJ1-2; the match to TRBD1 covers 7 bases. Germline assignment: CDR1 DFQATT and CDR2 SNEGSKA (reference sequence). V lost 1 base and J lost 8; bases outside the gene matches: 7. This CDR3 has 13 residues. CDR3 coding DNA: TGCAGTGCTAGAGCCCTGGGGACAGAGGGCTACACCTTC. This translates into CSARALGTEGYTF.

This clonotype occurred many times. The CDR3 region is CASSSPEGFKGANVLTF. CDR3 sequence (DNA): TGTGCCAGCAGTTCCCCGGAGGGATTCAAGGGGGCCAACGTCCTGACTTTC. The chain links TRBV28 to TRBJ2-6; a possible D gene is TRBD2 (6 bases). Trimming removed 4 bases at V and 4 bases at J, with 17 bases between. The CDR3 covers 17 residues. CDR1 MDHEN and CDR2 SYDVKM come from the germline V gene.

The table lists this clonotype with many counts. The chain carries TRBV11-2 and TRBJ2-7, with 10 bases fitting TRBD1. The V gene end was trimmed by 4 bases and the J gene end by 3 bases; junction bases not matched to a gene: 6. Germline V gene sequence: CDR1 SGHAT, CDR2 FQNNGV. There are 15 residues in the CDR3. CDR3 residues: CASSSSWTGGYEQYF. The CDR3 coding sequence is TGTGCCAGCAGCTCCAGCTGGACAGGGGGCTACGAGCAGTACTTC.

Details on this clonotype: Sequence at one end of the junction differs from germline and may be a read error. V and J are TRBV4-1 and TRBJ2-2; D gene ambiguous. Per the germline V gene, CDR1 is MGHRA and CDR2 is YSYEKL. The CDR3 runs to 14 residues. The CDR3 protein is CASSQASGSGELFF. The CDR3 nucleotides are TGTGCCAGCAGCCAAGCCTCCGGGTCCGGGGAGCTGTTTTTT.

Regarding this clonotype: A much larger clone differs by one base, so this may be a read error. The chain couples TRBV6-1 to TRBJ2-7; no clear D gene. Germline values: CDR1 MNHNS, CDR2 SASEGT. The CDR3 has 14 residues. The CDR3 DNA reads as TGTGCCTGCAGTCTCTTTGCGACCCGGTACGAGCAGTACTTC. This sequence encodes CACSLFATRYEQYF.